This TCR beta chain derives from a study of T cell repertoires in cytomegalovirus infection. Points from the study as a whole: In two of eight donors, the top clonotype was HLA-C-restricted CMV-specific. Of the TCR beta families, the public ones yielded a cumulative frequency that identified carriers of CMV plus the relevant HLA.

TCRdb fed the reads into MiXCR, producing one record per CDR3 protein. The sample lists around 550,000 distinct CDR3 sequences; about a quarter were seen once. This clonotype was picked up a small number of times. Its antigen remains unknown. The sequencing input was PBMCs. The TCR was taken from a human donor in good health (CMV status not recorded). Some clones in this sample may be carry-over from other donors' samples.

CDR3 sequence reads: CASNSDRYQETQYF. In nucleotides, the CDR3 is TGTGCCAGCAACTCGGATAGATACCAAGAGACCCAGTACTTC. V usage is TRBV6-5 and J usage is TRBJ2-5; D remains ambiguous. There are 14 residues in the CDR3. Trimming cost V 7 bases and J 0 bases, with 12 bases left between them. CDR1 is MNHEY and CDR2 is SVGAGI in the germline V gene.